What follows describes a single T cell receptor (beta chain). Its antigen is unidentified. This entry belongs to a study of regulatory T cells in long-lasting Graves disease. Notes on the study in general: Persistent Graves' patients showed a TCR diversity that was lower than that of newly diagnosed ones. Persistent patients had more shared public clonotypes (under 3,000) than new patients (about 1,000).

Construction of the TCR beta libraries employed iRepertoire HTBI primers in conjunction with Arm-PCR of CDR3 regions. In TCRdb, the multiplex PCR reads were re-called with MiXCR into one record per CDR3 protein. The sample lists about 560,000 distinct CDR3 sequences; more than 15% were seen once. Noted time point: newly diagnosed GD, antithyroid drugs for less than 3 months. PBMC RNA served as the TCR library source. Germline CDR1 DFQATT, CDR2 SNEGSKA (reference sequence). Trimming cost V 5 bases and J 0 bases; bases outside gene matches: 9. This CDR3 contains 15 residues. The sample was also reused in another study, on T cells in Graves' hyperthyroidism and ophthalmopathy.

This specimen consisted of peripheral blood mononuclear cells (PBMCs), obtained at new diagnosis, from a patient treated with antithyroid drugs. The TCR sequence derives from a young man with Graves disease. The rearrangement uses TRBV20-1 and TRBJ2-7; 8 nucleotides match TRBD2. The CDR3 nucleotides are TGCAGTGCTTCTCGGCGGGAGGTTAGCTCCTACGAGCAGTACTTC. Translating it yields CSASRREVSSYEQYF.